The T cell receptor beta chain described here comes from a study of T cell responses to AZD1222 COVID-19 vaccine. Generated by immunoSEQ multiplex PCR, the TCRdb table keeps only in-frame clones and is missing some. The repertoire holds 95,000 to 150,000 clones, approximately 92% seen once, with 11% to 15% in the top ten. This clone has a single count. This CDR3 comprises 13 residues. Trimming took off 3 bases at V and 5 bases at J, with 10 bases between the two ends. Germline assignment: CDR1 SGHAT and CDR2 FQNNGV. The clonotype originates from an adult in good health. The chain uses TRBV11-2 and TRBJ1-1; no definite D call. Specimen: peripheral blood, collected on day 0 of AZD1222 vaccination. CDR3 region: CASSFILETEAFF. CDR3 in DNA: TGTGCCAGCAGCTTCATCCTAGAAACTGAAGCTTTCTTT. Combining the CDR3 with reference TRBV11-2 and TRBJ1-1 gives the whole variable domain EAGVAQSPRYKIIEKRQSVAFWCNPISGHATLYWYQQILGQGPKLLIQFQNNGVVDDSQLPKDRFSAERLKGVDSTLKIQPAKLEDSAVYLCASSFILETEAFFGQGTRLTVV.